These 17 T cell receptor beta chains were all obtained from the same sample, sequenced in a study of monozygotic twins with inflammatory bowel disease. Using the 5' RACE reads, TCRdb records one entry per CDR3 protein without DNA. This sample contains approximately 330,000 distinct CDR3 sequences. Sequencing was done on a sample of blood. These TCRs come from a human donor with ulcerative colitis or Crohn's disease, or a healthy co-twin of an affected twin (not recorded which).

The gene calls are TRBV20-1 and TRBJ2-5; TCRdb proposes TRBD2, but this gene call is untestable without DNA. This CDR3 is 15 amino acids long. Germline V lookup: CDR1 DFQATT, CDR2 SNEGSKA (reference sequence). The CDR3 sequence: CSAKTIGTPQETQYF.

V gene TRBV30 combines with J gene TRBJ1-2. Germline V CDR1 and CDR2: GTSNPN, SVGIG (reference sequence). CDR3 size: 14 residues. CDR3 sequence: CAWSAGIVNYGYTF.

The chain has TRBV5-4 and TRBJ2-5; TCRdb outputs TRBD1, but without DNA this stays unchecked. Per the germline V gene, CDR1 is SGHNT and CDR2 is YYREEE (reference sequence). CDR3 length: 15 residues. CDR3 loop: CASSLAAGEAETQYF. Full variable domain (rest looked up from reference TRBV5-4 and TRBJ2-5): ETGVTQSPTHLIKTRGQQVTLRCSSQSGHNTVSWYQQALGQGPQFIFQYYREEENGRGNFPPRFSGLQFPNYSSELNVNALELDDSALYLCASSLAAGEAETQYFGPGTRLLVL.

The J gene is TRBJ1-1, the V gene TRBV11-2; TCRdb calls TRBD1, which cannot be checked without DNA. The CDR3 is 12 amino acids. Germline V gene lookup returns CDR1 SGHAT and CDR2 FQNNGV. The CDR3 spells CASSQTGTEAFF. Together with reference TRBV11-2 and TRBJ1-1, the CDR3 gives the full variable domain: EAGVAQSPRYKIIEKRQSVAFWCNPISGHATLYWYQQILGQGPKLLIQFQNNGVVDDSQLPKDRFSAERLKGVDSTLKIQPAKLEDSAVYLCASSQTGTEAFFGQGTRLTVV.

The CDR3 sequence is CASRDTSGSTDTQYF. The rearrangement uses TRBV12-3 or TRBV12-4 and TRBJ2-3; TCRdb picks TRBD2, but there is no DNA to check that call. There are 15 residues in the CDR3.

V gene TRBV12-3 or TRBV12-4 combines with J gene TRBJ1-5; TCRdb reports TRBD1, a call that lacks DNA to check it against. This CDR3 is built from 14 residues. This CDR3 is CASSRTGGTQPQHF.

The gene calls are TRBV7-8 and TRBJ2-1. Germline V lookup: CDR1 SGHVS, CDR2 FQNEAQ. The CDR3 runs 14 residues. The CDR3: CASRLAREGNEQFF.

The CDR3 is CASSSPDRTEAFF. The gene calls are TRBV7-8 and TRBJ1-1; the D gene TCRdb calls, TRBD1, cannot be checked with no DNA. The CDR3 extends over 13 amino acids. Germline V gene data show CDR1 as SGHVS and CDR2 as FQNEAQ.

This chain connects TRBV5-1 to TRBJ1-4. Germline V gene lookup returns CDR1 SGHRS and CDR2 YFSETQ. This CDR3 spans 17 amino acids. CDR3 sequence: CASSLGHKGNGNEKLFF.

V gene TRBV12-3 or TRBV12-4 combines with J gene TRBJ1-1; the D gene TCRdb calls, TRBD1, cannot be checked with no DNA. The CDR3 sequence is 15 residues long. The CDR3 sequence is CASSTLGGRRTEAFF.

V is TRBV4-3 and J is TRBJ1-2. CDR1 and CDR2 from the germline V gene are LGHNA and YSLEER. The CDR3 sequence is 13 residues long. CDR3 in amino acids: CASSPDSGHGYTF.

This CDR3 is CASSPSRVGVNEQFF. The J gene is TRBJ2-1, the V gene TRBV6-2 or TRBV6-3; TCRdb indicates TRBD2, and absent DNA this call remains unverified. The CDR3 contains 15 residues. CDR1 is MNHEY and CDR2 is SVGEGT in the germline V gene.

The chain employs TRBV5-1 and TRBJ2-7. The CDR3 sequence is 12 residues long. CDR1 and CDR2 (germline): SGHRS, YFSETQ. The CDR3 here is CASSSPWREQYF.

V gene TRBV5-1 combines with J gene TRBJ2-2; no DNA is available, so the TRBD1 call from TCRdb remains unchecked. The germline V gene has CDR1 SGHRS and CDR2 YFSETQ. The CDR3 has 14 residues. The CDR3 region is CASSFGDNTGELFF. The entire variable domain, with the rest obtained from reference TRBV5-1 and TRBJ2-2, is as follows: KAGVTQTPRYLIKTRGQQVTLSCSPISGHRSVSWYQQTPGQGLQFLFEYFSETQRNKGNFPGRFSGRQFSNSRSEMNVSTLELGDSALYLCASSFGDNTGELFFGEGSRLTVL.

This sequence joins TRBV28 and TRBJ2-1; the TRBD1 assignment by TCRdb is unverifiable without DNA. This CDR3 comprises 14 residues. CDR1 is MDHEN and CDR2 is SYDVKM in the germline V gene. The CDR3 loop is CASSLPDRGNEQFF.

The chain links TRBV15 to TRBJ1-3; the D gene TCRdb calls, TRBD1, cannot be checked with no DNA. CDR3 length: 13 residues. CDR1 is LNHNV, CDR2 YYDKDF, per germline (reference sequence). The CDR3 protein is CATTQGGLNTIYF.

The CDR3 protein is CASSPTGTGYTEAFF. This chain links TRBV4-1 with TRBJ1-1; there is no DNA to check the TCRdb D call of TRBD1. The CDR3 has 15 amino acids. CDR1 MGHRA and CDR2 YSYEKL come from the germline V gene.